The T cell receptor (beta chain) described here comes from a study of blood T cell repertoires in COVID-19. Study in general: Samples of COVID-19 (acute and convalescent) were obtained from the United States, Italy and Spain.

In the study's own analysis: How many nucleated cells were present was estimated from reference gene primer amplification. Generated by immunoSEQ multiplex PCR, the TCRdb table keeps only in-frame clones and is missing some. V, J and clone size derive from that table, while D and trimming were established from the DNA sequence. The table lists 280,000 or so clones, around 91% of them singletons. Both ends counted, the CDR3 spans 14 residues. With regard to this clone: It is unclear where the CDR3 begins or ends on the DNA, so no DNA is shown, and the CDR3 is as TCRdb lists it.

This sequence originates from an older woman with acute or convalescent COVID-19. Sequencing was performed on peripheral blood. The V and J genes are TRBV7-5 and TRBJ2-2; no DNA check was done on the table's D call, TRBD1. TRBV7-5 is listed as a pseudogene. CDR3 protein: CARWVGQGARELFF.